These 14 T cell receptor beta chains were sequenced from one sample in a study of cytomegalovirus exposure and HLA in healthy donors. With 60 Vbeta and 13 Jbeta primers, the PCR was carried out. Sequencing used immunoSEQ multiplex PCR; TCRdb keeps in-frame clones, though not all of them. The table shows 75,000 to 90,000 clones, with roughly three quarters occurring only once. The sample comprised PBMCs. The receptors were gathered from a woman between 35 and 50 years old in good health and CMV-seropositive.

This rearrangement joins TRBV13 to TRBJ2-1, with 10 bases that match TRBD2. This CDR3 has 16 residues. The V and J ends lost 2 bases and 2 bases, in that order; junction bases with no gene match: 3. Germline lookup yields CDR1 PRHDT and CDR2 FYEKMQ (reference sequence). CDR3: CASSLSLAGAYNEQFF. In DNA form, the CDR3 reads TGTGCCAGCAGCTTAAGTCTAGCGGGGGCCTACAATGAGCAGTTCTTC.

The rearrangement joins TRBV30 to TRBJ1-2; perhaps TRBD1 as D (6 bases). The CDR3 is 13 residues long. Trimming removed 0 bases from V and 5 bases from J, with 10 bases in between. Germline CDR1 is GTSNPN and CDR2 is SVGIG (reference sequence). As DNA, the CDR3 is TGTGCCTGGAGTGTAAAGGACAGATATGGCTACACCTTC. The encoded protein is CAWSVKDRYGYTF.

V gene TRBV28 combines with J gene TRBJ1-4; D is unresolved. This CDR3 comprises 15 residues. Germline values: CDR1 MDHEN, CDR2 SYDVKM. V lost 1 base, J lost 4 bases, and 10 bases lay in between. CDR3 sequence: CASSLLTPGNEKLFF. The DNA of the CDR3 is TGTGCCAGCAGTTTATTGACACCCGGTAATGAAAAACTGTTTTTT.

The V and J genes are TRBV11-2 and TRBJ1-2; 8 bases are shared with TRBD1. Germline-derived CDR1 and CDR2 are SGHAT and FQNNGV. The CDR3 consists of 15 residues. V shed 2 bases and J 1 base; nucleotides not matched to a gene: 3. CDR3 protein: CASSLTGGSNYGYTF. As DNA, the CDR3 is TGTGCCAGCAGCTTAACAGGGGGTAGTAACTATGGCTACACCTTC.

This clone appeared a few times. The rearrangement joins TRBV5-1 to TRBJ2-3; 7 bases fit TRBD2. CDR1 SGHRS and CDR2 YFSETQ come from the germline V gene. Trimming cost V 0 bases and J 8 bases; bases outside gene matches: 9. The length of the CDR3 is 15 residues. CDR3 sequence reads: CASSLELGGRGTQYF. For the CDR3, the DNA is TGCGCCAGCAGCTTGGAACTGGGAGGGCGAGGTACGCAGTATTTT.

The chain combines TRBV10-1 with TRBJ1-1; TRBD1 agrees at 7 bases. The CDR3 contains 15 residues. V gave up 8 bases and J gave up 1 base; unmatched junction bases: 10. The germline CDR1 and CDR2 sequences are WNHNN and SYGVQD (reference sequence). In nucleotides, the CDR3 is TGCGCCAGCCCGAAGGGGGACAGCCAGAACACTGAAGCTTTCTTT. It codes for CASPKGDSQNTEAFF.

Here the CDR3 reads CASSLSSRGGVRGEAFF. For the CDR3, the DNA is TGTGCCAGCAGCTTGTCGTCCCGGGGGGGGGTGCGAGGTGAAGCTTTCTTT. The chain joins TRBV5-4 to TRBJ1-1, with a weak D call TRBD1 (5 bases). The V end lost 1 base, the J end lost 7 bases, and 23 bases lay between the germline ends. Germline CDR1 reads SGHNT; CDR2 reads YYREEE (reference sequence). The CDR3 has 17 amino acids.

V gene TRBV6-6 combines with J gene TRBJ2-1, with D possibly being TRBD2 (5 bases). This CDR3 is 14 amino acids long. Trimming shortened V by 7 bases and J by 4 bases, and 14 bases separated the two germline ends. CDR1 MNHNY and CDR2 SVGAGI come from the germline V gene (reference sequence). The CDR3 is CASTQGGLYNEQFF. The DNA for the CDR3 is TGTGCCAGCACCCAAGGCGGGCTATACAATGAGCAGTTCTTC.

CDR3 sequence: CASKPDRGGTEAFF. The CDR3 DNA reads TGTGCCAGCAAACCGGACAGGGGAGGTACTGAAGCTTTCTTT. This rearrangement joins TRBV19 to TRBJ1-1; 9 bases are shared with TRBD1. After removal of 9 bases from V and 5 bases from J, the junction contained 10 bases not matched to a gene. The CDR3 sequence is 14 residues long. Germline-derived CDR1 and CDR2 are LNHDA and SQIVND (reference sequence).

This clone was seen once. DNA of the CDR3: TGTGCCAGCAGTCAGGGGCCCTATGGCTACACCTTC. This encodes CASSQGPYGYTF. The chain employs TRBV9 and TRBJ1-2; TRBD1 might be the D (6 bases). This CDR3 has 12 amino acids. Deletions cut 5 bases from V and 4 bases from J, with 9 bases between. Looked up from germline, CDR1 is SGDLS and CDR2 is YYNGEE.

The J gene is TRBJ2-2, the V gene TRBV2; no clear D. Germline V lookup: CDR1 SNHLY, CDR2 FYNNEI. V lost 0 bases, J lost 4 bases, and 6 bases lay in between. This CDR3 comprises 14 residues. The CDR3 DNA reads as TGTGCCAGCAGTGAAGCGCGGAGCACCGGGGAGCTGTTTTTT. Its protein product is CASSEARSTGELFF. Using reference TRBV2 and TRBJ2-2 for the parts outside the CDR3, the full variable domain is EPEVTQTPSHQVTQMGQEVILRCVPISNHLYFYWYRQILGQKVEFLVSFYNNEISEKSEIFDDQFSVERPDGSNFTLKIRSTKLEDSAMYFCASSEARSTGELFFGEGSRLTVL.

This rearrangement joins TRBV5-1 to TRBJ2-7; 12 nucleotides align to TRBD2. The V gene's germline CDR1 is SGHRS and CDR2 YFSETQ. After removal of 0 bases from V and 4 bases from J, the junction contained 5 bases not matched to a gene. There are 16 residues in the CDR3. The CDR3 loop is CASSLAQTSGRYEQYF. The CDR3, as DNA: TGCGCCAGCAGCTTGGCACAGACTAGCGGGAGATACGAGCAGTACTTC.

This sequence joins TRBV2 and TRBJ2-4, with unresolved D. V was trimmed by 5 bases and J by 5 bases, leaving 10 bases between them. The CDR3 loop spans 13 amino acids. Germline CDR1 is SNHLY and CDR2 is FYNNEI. The CDR3 nucleotides are TGTGCCAGCAGTCCCCCCAATGAAAACATTCAGTACTTC. It is translated as CASSPPNENIQYF.

The CDR3 sequence: CASSPSLVQGIYEQYF. The DNA of the CDR3 is TGTGCCAGCAGCCCGAGCTTAGTACAGGGAATCTACGAGCAGTACTTC. This chain uses TRBV11-2 with TRBJ2-7; weak D call: TRBD1 (6 bases). V was cut by 5 bases and J by 3 bases, with 20 bases left in between. The CDR3 runs 16 residues. Germline V lookup: CDR1 SGHAT, CDR2 FQNNGV.